The entry below gives a single TCR beta chain sequence along with its context. Its antigen remains unidentified. The data derive from a study of fetal regulatory T cell absence and autoimmunity. Study-level results: Broadly similar TRB gene family usage was seen in pancreas and cord blood.

The assay was run at survey level. Using immunoSEQ multiplex PCR, the repertoire was profiled, and TCRdb retains in-frame clones only, with some absent. The sample records 95,000 to 100,000 clones, less than 80% being singletons. Trimming pared 8 bases from V and 6 bases from J, leaving 16 bases between. CDR3 size: 13 residues. Looked up from germline, CDR1 is MNHNS and CDR2 is SASEGT. The chain links TRBV6-1 to TRBJ1-2, with D perhaps TRBD1 (5 bases). Input material: pancreas tissue. The TCR sequence derives from a male donor with IPEX syndrome. The CDR3 is CASPNGGGDGYTF. CDR3 nucleotide sequence: TGTGCCAGCCCGAATGGGGGAGGAGATGGCTACACCTTC.